This T cell receptor (beta chain) is drawn from a study of blood T cell repertoires in COVID-19. The germline V gene encodes CDR1 SGHRS and CDR2 YFSETQ. V lost 5 bases and J lost 5; bases outside the gene matches: 24. The CDR3 has 20 residues. Assay used: immunoSEQ multiplex PCR; TCRdb lists only in-frame clones, some missing. The table has 200,000 or so clones, roughly four fifths seen once. This receptor was identified in a woman aged 55-70 years with acute or convalescent COVID-19. The chain is built from TRBV5-1 and TRBJ2-3, with 9 bases aligning to TRBD1. Sequencing was carried out using peripheral blood. The CDR3 DNA is TGCGCCAGCAGAACGGGCGCGACAGGGGGAGGCCACTTTCCTGGAGATACGCAGTATTTT. It translates to CASRTGATGGGHFPGDTQYF.